This T cell receptor beta chain is drawn from a study of T cell responses to AZD1222 COVID-19 vaccine. The repertoire was sequenced with immunoSEQ multiplex PCR; TCRdb's copy has only in-frame clones and lacks some. The data contain roughly 190,000 clones, approximately 91% of them singletons. V was clipped by 7 bases and J by 7 bases; unmatched bases: 4. CDR1 is MDHEN, CDR2 SYDVKM, per germline. This CDR3 spans 12 amino acids. The chain has TRBV28 and TRBJ2-3; 8 nucleotides match TRBD2. The sequenced sample was peripheral blood, obtained on day 0 of AZD1222 vaccination. The source is an adult in good health. CDR3 protein: CASTERENTQYF. The CDR3 DNA reads TGTGCCAGCACAGAGCGGGAGAATACGCAGTATTTT. The entire variable domain, with the rest obtained from reference TRBV28 and TRBJ2-3, is as follows: DVKVTQSSRYLVKRTGEKVFLECVQDMDHENMFWYRQDPGLGLRLIYFSYDVKMKEKGDIPEGYSVSREKKERFSLILESASTNQTSMYLCASTERENTQYFGPGTRLTVL.